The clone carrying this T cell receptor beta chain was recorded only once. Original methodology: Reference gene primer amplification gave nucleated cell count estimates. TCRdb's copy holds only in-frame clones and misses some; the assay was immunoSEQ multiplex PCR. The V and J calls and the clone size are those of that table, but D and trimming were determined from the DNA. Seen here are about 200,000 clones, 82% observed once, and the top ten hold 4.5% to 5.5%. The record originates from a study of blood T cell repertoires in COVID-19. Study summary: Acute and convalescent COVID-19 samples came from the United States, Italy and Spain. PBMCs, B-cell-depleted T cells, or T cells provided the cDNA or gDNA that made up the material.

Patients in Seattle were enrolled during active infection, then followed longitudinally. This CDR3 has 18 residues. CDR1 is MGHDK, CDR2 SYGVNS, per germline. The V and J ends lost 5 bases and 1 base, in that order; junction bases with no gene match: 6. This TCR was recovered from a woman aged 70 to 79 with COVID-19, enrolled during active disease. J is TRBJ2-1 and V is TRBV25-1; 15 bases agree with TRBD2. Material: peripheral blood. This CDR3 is CASSQGLAGGLSYNEQFF. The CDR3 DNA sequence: TGTGCCAGCAGTCAGGGACTAGCGGGAGGACTGTCCTACAATGAGCAGTTCTTC.